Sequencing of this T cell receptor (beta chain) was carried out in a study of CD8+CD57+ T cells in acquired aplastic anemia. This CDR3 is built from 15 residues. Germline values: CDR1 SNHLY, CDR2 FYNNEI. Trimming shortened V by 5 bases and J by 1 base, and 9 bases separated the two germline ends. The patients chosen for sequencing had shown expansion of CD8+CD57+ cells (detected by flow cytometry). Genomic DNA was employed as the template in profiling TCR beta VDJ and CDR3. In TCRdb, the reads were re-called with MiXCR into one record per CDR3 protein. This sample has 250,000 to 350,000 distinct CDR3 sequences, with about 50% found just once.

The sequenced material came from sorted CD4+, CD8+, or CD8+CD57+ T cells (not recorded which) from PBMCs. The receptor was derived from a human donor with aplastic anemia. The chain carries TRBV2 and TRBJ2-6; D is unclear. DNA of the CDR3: TGTGCCAGCAGTCAAACCGTGTCTGGGGCCAACGTCCTGACTTTC. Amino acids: CASSQTVSGANVLTF.